Following are 24 T cell receptor beta chains from one sample sequenced in a study of cytomegalovirus exposure and HLA in healthy donors. With 60 Vbeta and 13 Jbeta primers, the PCR was carried out. Data came from immunoSEQ multiplex PCR; TCRdb stores just in-frame clones and leaves some out. This table has about 160,000 clones, roughly 82% appearing once. Specimen: PBMCs. These receptors all come from a woman aged 50 to 60 in good health and CMV-seropositive.

This clone has just a few counts. This rearrangement joins TRBV6-1 to TRBJ2-3, with 10 bases that match TRBD2. Germline V CDR1 and CDR2: MNHNS, SASEGT. V was pared by 4 bases and J by 2 bases, with 6 bases of the junction left unmatched. The CDR3 has 16 amino acids. The CDR3 DNA reads TGTGCCAGCAGTGCTTTCAGCGGGGGGGTCACAGATACGCAGTATTTT. This translates into CASSAFSGGVTDTQYF.

The chain couples TRBV27 to TRBJ2-7; D uncertain. The V end lost 5 bases, the J end lost 12 bases, and 14 bases lay between the germline ends. CDR3 length: 11 amino acids. Germline assignment: CDR1 MNHEY and CDR2 SMNVEV (reference sequence). CDR3 coding DNA: TGTGCCAGCAGTGCCGGTATAGAACCGTACTTC. This translates into CASSAGIEPYF.

The rearrangement joins TRBV5-5 to TRBJ2-7; tentative D call: TRBD1 (7 bases). This CDR3 spans 12 amino acids. In germline, CDR1 is SGHKS, CDR2 YYEKEE (reference sequence). V gave up 4 bases and J gave up 3 bases, with 8 bases separating them. The CDR3 coding sequence is TGTGCCAGCAGCCAGGGGGGCTACGAGCAGTACTTC. Protein product: CASSQGGYEQYF.

As regards this clone: The same CDR3 is also encoded by other DNA sequences in this sample. This chain uses TRBV2 with TRBJ1-1; 7 bases align to TRBD1. The CDR3 is 14 residues long. The germline CDR1 and CDR2 sequences are SNHLY and FYNNEI. The ends lost 5 bases at V and 1 base at J; junction bases unmatched: 4. The CDR3 is CASSLTGQNTEAFF. DNA for the CDR3: TGTGCCAGCAGTCTGACAGGGCAGAACACTGAAGCTTTCTTT.

J is TRBJ1-2 and V is TRBV2; D is unclear. This CDR3 has 14 amino acids. Trimming cost V 0 bases and J 7 bases, with 12 bases left between them. Looked up from germline, CDR1 is SNHLY and CDR2 is FYNNEI. The CDR3: CASSEALREGGYTF. Written as DNA, the CDR3 is TGTGCCAGCAGTGAAGCGCTTAGGGAGGGTGGCTACACCTTC.

The J gene is TRBJ2-4, the V gene TRBV6-7; 10 nucleotides agree with TRBD2. TRBV6-7 carries the ORF label, with uncertain function. V shed 2 bases and J 8 bases; nucleotides not matched to a gene: 9. The CDR3 spans 16 residues. The CDR3 region has the DNA TGTGCCAGCAGTTACAGGAGCGGGGGGGAATCAGACATTCAGTACTTC. It encodes CASSYRSGGESDIQYF.

This clone has a handful of counts. The chain carries TRBV28 and TRBJ1-1, with D possibly TRBD1 on 6 matching bases. Germline V lookup: CDR1 MDHEN, CDR2 SYDVKM. V was trimmed by 2 bases and J by 4 bases, leaving 14 bases between them. The CDR3 is 15 residues long. The CDR3 nucleotides are TGTGCCAGCAGTTTAGGAGGGAGGGGGGGCACTGAAGCTTTCTTT. Translating it yields CASSLGGRGGTEAFF.

This clone came up once. The chain carries TRBV13 and TRBJ2-1; 12 nucleotides match TRBD1. Germline CDR1 is PRHDT and CDR2 is FYEKMQ (reference sequence). With V trimmed by 0 bases and J by 13 bases, 7 bases remained unmatched. This CDR3 comprises 15 residues. The CDR3 here is CASSLGEGQGAFQFF. In DNA form, the CDR3 reads TGTGCCAGCAGCTTAGGAGAGGGACAGGGGGCATTCCAGTTCTTC.

The chain carries TRBV19 and TRBJ2-5, with D perhaps matching TRBD1 (5 bases). This CDR3 is built from 13 residues. CDR1 and CDR2 from the germline V gene are LNHDA and SQIVND (reference sequence). Trimming removed 5 bases at V and 5 bases at J, with 12 bases between. The CDR3 coding sequence is TGTGCCAGTAGTCCCCGCCAGGGCGAGACCCAGTACTTC. Its translation is CASSPRQGETQYF.

CDR3 sequence (DNA): TGTGCCAGCAGCCCCTGGACTAGCGGGGGGGCCGGAGAGACCCAGTACTTC. Translating gives CASSPWTSGGAGETQYF. The V gene is TRBV11-2, the J gene TRBJ2-5; 15 bases are shared with TRBD2. The trim removed 5 bases at V and 4 bases at J, leaving 8 bases unmatched. Germline CDR1 is SGHAT and CDR2 is FQNNGV. CDR3 length equals 17 residues.

The rearrangement links TRBV4-2 to TRBJ2-1, with D maybe TRBD2 (7 bases). Trimming left V 2 bases short and J 8 bases short, with 16 bases between. The CDR3 contains 15 residues. Germline CDR1 and CDR2: LGHNA and YNFKEQ. CDR3 in DNA: TGTGCCAGCAGCCAACCGCGGGGGCCGTCTCATGAGCAGTTCTTC. It yields the protein CASSQPRGPSHEQFF.

In its sample, this clone was seen a few times. The chain links TRBV4-2 to TRBJ1-4; no clear D. The germline CDR1 and CDR2 sequences are LGHNA and YNFKEQ. Between the trimmed V and J ends, which lost 0 bases and 8 bases, there was a span of 13 bases. The length of the CDR3 is 15 residues. As DNA, the CDR3 is TGTGCCAGCAGCCAAGATAATTCCGGAGGGGAAAAACTGTTTTTT. It is translated as CASSQDNSGGEKLFF.

Here the CDR3 DNA reads TGTGCCAGCTCAAGAGGGGGTGGCTACACCTTC. Protein product: CASSRGGGYTF. V is TRBV7-9 and J is TRBJ1-2; the D gene is possibly TRBD1 (6 bases). Trimming left V 8 bases short and J 7 bases short, with 11 bases between. Per the germline V gene, CDR1 is SEHNR and CDR2 is FQNEAQ (reference sequence). The CDR3 has 11 amino acids.

This clone occurred a few times. This rearrangement joins TRBV7-2 to TRBJ2-5; D possibly corresponds to TRBD1 (6 bases). This CDR3 spans 16 amino acids. CDR1 and CDR2 from the germline V gene are SGHTA and FQGNSA. V was clipped by 7 bases and J by 4 bases, with 22 bases between them. DNA for the CDR3: TGTGCCAGCACCCAGATCGGGCTGGGGGCAGGAGAGACCCAGTACTTC. Its protein product is CASTQIGLGAGETQYF.

This clone was counted a single time. V and J are TRBV7-2 and TRBJ1-1; the D is unclear. The V and J ends lost 0 bases and 4 bases respectively, with 12 bases between them. The germline V gene encodes CDR1 SGHTA and CDR2 FQGNSA. The CDR3 contains 15 residues. CDR3 amino acids: CASSLAGGVGTEAFF. In DNA, the CDR3 is TGTGCCAGCAGCTTAGCAGGCGGGGTGGGCACTGAAGCTTTCTTT.

Here the CDR3 DNA reads TGTGCCAGCAGTTACGGGCCTAGCGGGGGTAGAGAGACCCAGTACTTC. Its translation: CASSYGPSGGRETQYF. The rearrangement joins TRBV6-5 to TRBJ2-5, with 10 bases aligning to TRBD2. V shed 2 bases and J 4 bases; nucleotides not matched to a gene: 7. The CDR3 is 16 residues long. Per germline, CDR1 MNHEY and CDR2 SVGAGI.

This clone appeared a few times. The J gene is TRBJ1-1, the V gene TRBV5-6, with D perhaps matching TRBD1 (6 bases). The CDR3 is made up of 13 amino acids. CDR1 is SGHDT and CDR2 is YYEEEE in the germline V gene. Trimming pared 4 bases from V and 4 bases from J, leaving 11 bases between. The CDR3 loop is CASSHRDPTEAFF. The CDR3 nucleotides read TGTGCCAGCAGCCACAGGGATCCCACTGAAGCTTTCTTT.

This clone came up once. V usage is TRBV2 and J usage is TRBJ2-3; TRBD1 agrees at 9 bases. Germline assignment: CDR1 SNHLY and CDR2 FYNNEI. CDR3 length: 15 amino acids. V gave up 7 bases and J gave up 5 bases; unmatched junction bases: 10. CDR3 bases: TGTGCCAGCAATTTACAGGGGGCGCCTAAAGATACGCAGTATTTT. This codes for CASNLQGAPKDTQYF.

The chain recombines TRBV4-2 with TRBJ2-1, with TRBD2 as a possible D gene (5 bases). V dropped 0 bases and J dropped 3 bases, with 6 bases sitting between them. This CDR3 contains 14 residues. Germline V gene sequence: CDR1 LGHNA, CDR2 YNFKEQ. For the CDR3, the DNA is TGTGCCAGCAGCCAAGATGGAGGCTACAATGAGCAGTTCTTC. Its protein product is CASSQDGGYNEQFF.

This rearrangement joins TRBV2 to TRBJ1-1; weak D call: TRBD1 (5 bases). V lost 3 bases and J 0 bases, leaving 14 bases between the germline ends. The CDR3 totals 16 residues. Germline V gives CDR1 SNHLY, CDR2 FYNNEI. The CDR3 nucleotides read TGTGCCAGCAGTGACAGTAGGGGTGGCATGAACACTGAAGCTTTCTTT. This gives the protein CASSDSRGGMNTEAFF.

The CDR3 DNA reads as TGTGCCAGCAGCTTAGGACAGGGGCCAATCCATGAGCAGTTCTTC. Residues: CASSLGQGPIHEQFF. This rearrangement joins TRBV7-9 to TRBJ2-1; 8 nucleotides match TRBD1. V shed 1 base and J 8 bases; nucleotides not matched to a gene: 7. This CDR3 is 15 amino acids long. CDR1 and CDR2 (germline): SEHNR, FQNEAQ (reference sequence).

This chain's CDR3 is CASSLFGRSTDTQYF. CDR3 coding DNA: TGTGCCAGCAGCTTGTTCGGCAGGAGCACAGATACGCAGTATTTT. The chain is built from TRBV5-6 and TRBJ2-3; D ambiguous. V dropped 1 base and J dropped 0 bases, with 9 bases sitting between them. CDR1 and CDR2 from the germline V gene are SGHDT and YYEEEE. CDR3 size: 15 residues.

This chain's CDR3 is CASSHQRTGELFF. In DNA, the CDR3 is TGTGCCAGCAGCCATCAGCGAACCGGGGAGCTGTTTTTT. V gene TRBV4-2 combines with J gene TRBJ2-2; D gene ambiguous. The CDR3 contains 13 residues. V dropped 3 bases and J dropped 5 bases, with 7 bases sitting between them. CDR1 and CDR2 from the germline V gene are LGHNA and YNFKEQ.

This clone was found once. This rearrangement joins TRBV9 to TRBJ1-4, with D possibly matching TRBD1 (5 bases). The CDR3 spans 15 residues. V lost 0 bases and J lost 7, with 13 bases in between. Germline CDR1 is SGDLS and CDR2 is YYNGEE. CDR3 in DNA: TGTGCCAGCAGCGTAGGGGCCAGGGCATTTGAAAAACTGTTTTTT. Encoded protein: CASSVGARAFEKLFF.